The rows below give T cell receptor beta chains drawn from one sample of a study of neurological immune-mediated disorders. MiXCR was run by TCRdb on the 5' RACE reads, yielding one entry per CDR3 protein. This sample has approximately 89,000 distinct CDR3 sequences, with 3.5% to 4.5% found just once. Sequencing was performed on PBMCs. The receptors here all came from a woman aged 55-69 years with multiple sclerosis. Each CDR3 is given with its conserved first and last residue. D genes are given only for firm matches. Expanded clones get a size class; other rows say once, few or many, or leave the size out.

CDR3 DNA: TGTGCCAGCAGTTACGAGACAGGGACTGGAAACACCATATATTTT
CDR3 protein: CASSYETGTGNTIYF
J gene: TRBJ1-3
D gene: TRBD1
V gene: TRBV6-5
clone size: many

CDR3 DNA: TGTGCCAGCTCACGTACTCGCCAGGGGGCAGAGACCCAGTACTTC
CDR3 protein: CASSRTRQGAETQYF
J gene: TRBJ2-5
D gene: TRBD1
V gene: TRBV18
clone size: many

CDR3 DNA: TGTGCCAGCAGCCCCGAAGGGCGGAGCACCGGGGAGCTGTTTTTT
CDR3 protein: CASSPEGRSTGELFF
J gene: TRBJ2-2
D gene: .
V gene: TRBV7-8
clone size: many

CDR3 DNA: TGCAGCGTCCTCGCGGGGGACCTCACCGGGGAGCTGTTTTTT
CDR3 protein: CSVLAGDLTGELFF
J gene: TRBJ2-2
D gene: TRBD2
V gene: TRBV29-1
clone size: many

CDR3 DNA: TGCGCCAGCAGCCCGCTCGGCACTCCGCAGTACTTC
CDR3 protein: CASSPLGTPQYF
J gene: TRBJ2-7
D gene: .
V gene: TRBV4-1
clone size: many

CDR3 DNA: TGTGCCAGCAGTGGGGTGGGGGGGGCGCGAACTGAAGCTTTCTTT
CDR3 protein: CASSGVGGARTEAFF
J gene: TRBJ1-1
D gene: .
V gene: TRBV12-3/TRBV12-4
clone size: many

CDR3 DNA: TGTGCCAGCAGTTACCGGGATCAGGGGCATGGCTACACCTTC
CDR3 protein: CASSYRDQGHGYTF
J gene: TRBJ1-2
D gene: .
V gene: TRBV6-5
clone size: many

CDR3 DNA: TGTGCCAGCACCGGGACTAGCGTTACCGGGGAGCTGTTTTTT
CDR3 protein: CASTGTSVTGELFF
J gene: TRBJ2-2
D gene: TRBD2
V gene: TRBV6-1
clone size: many

CDR3 DNA: TGTGCCAGCAGCTCTGGACAGAGCAATCAGCCCCAGCATTTT
CDR3 protein: CASSSGQSNQPQHF
J gene: TRBJ1-5
D gene: .
V gene: TRBV7-2
clone size: many

CDR3 DNA: TGCGCCAGCAGCATTCCCACAGGAAACTACGAGCAGTACTTC
CDR3 protein: CASSIPTGNYEQYF
J gene: TRBJ2-7
D gene: .
V gene: TRBV5-1
clone size: many

CDR3 DNA: TGTGCCAGCAGCTGGGCCTACACTGAAGCTTTCTTT
CDR3 protein: CASSWAYTEAFF
J gene: TRBJ1-1
D gene: .
V gene: TRBV12-3/TRBV12-4
clone size: many

CDR3 DNA: TGTGCCACCAGCAGAGACGCCGGGACAGGCTATGGCTACACCTTC
CDR3 protein: CATSRDAGTGYGYTF
J gene: TRBJ1-2
D gene: TRBD1
V gene: TRBV15
clone size: many

CDR3 DNA: TGTGCCAGCAGCATACGGACAGGGCGGAACACTGAAGCTTTCTTT
CDR3 protein: CASSIRTGRNTEAFF
J gene: TRBJ1-1
D gene: TRBD1
V gene: TRBV14
clone size: many

CDR3 DNA: TGTGCCAGCGAGGGGGCTAACTATGGCTACACCTTC
CDR3 protein: CASEGANYGYTF
J gene: TRBJ1-2
D gene: .
V gene: TRBV5-5
clone size: many

CDR3 DNA: TGTGCCAGCAGCCGAGACGTGCCGAGCGGGGGGGGCAATGAGCAGTTCTTC
CDR3 protein: CASSRDVPSGGGNEQFF
J gene: TRBJ2-1
D gene: TRBD2
V gene: TRBV7-6
clone size: many

CDR3 DNA: TGTGCCAGCAGTTTATGGGACGGTGCCTACGAGCAGTACTTC
CDR3 protein: CASSLWDGAYEQYF
J gene: TRBJ2-7
D gene: .
V gene: TRBV27
clone size: many

CDR3 DNA: TGTGCCACCAGCAGAGGTCAGAGCAATCAGCCCCAGCATTTT
CDR3 protein: CATSRGQSNQPQHF
J gene: TRBJ1-5
D gene: .
V gene: TRBV15
clone size: many

CDR3 DNA: TGTGCCAGCAGCCAACCTGACAAAGGAGGGAAACAGTATACGCAGTATTTT
CDR3 protein: CASSQPDKGGKQYTQYF
J gene: TRBJ2-3
D gene: .
V gene: TRBV4-2
clone size: many

CDR3 DNA: TGTGCCAGCAGCCAAGGTAGTAACCCGGGGGCCTACGAGCAGTACTTC
CDR3 protein: CASSQGSNPGAYEQYF
J gene: TRBJ2-7
D gene: .
V gene: TRBV3-1
clone size: few

CDR3 DNA: TGCGCCAGCAGCCCGCACCCCCGGGACAAGGGCACCGAGCAGTACTTC
CDR3 protein: CASSPHPRDKGTEQYF
J gene: TRBJ2-7
D gene: .
V gene: TRBV5-1
clone size: many

CDR3 DNA: TGCAGTGCTTCCACTTCGTACTCCTACAATGAGCAGTTCTTC
CDR3 protein: CSASTSYSYNEQFF
J gene: TRBJ2-1
D gene: .
V gene: TRBV20-1
clone size: many

CDR3 DNA: TGCGCCAGCACCCCCTTTGGACAGGTAGAGACCCAGTACTTC
CDR3 protein: CASTPFGQVETQYF
J gene: TRBJ2-5
D gene: TRBD1
V gene: TRBV5-1
clone size: few

CDR3 DNA: TGTGCCACCGCCGCGACTAGCGGAATCACAGATACGCAGTATTTT
CDR3 protein: CATAATSGITDTQYF
J gene: TRBJ2-3
D gene: TRBD2
V gene: TRBV6-6
clone size: many

CDR3 DNA: TGTGCCACCAGCTCACAGGGACGGGACACTGAAGCTTTCTTT
CDR3 protein: CATSSQGRDTEAFF
J gene: TRBJ1-1
D gene: .
V gene: TRBV15
clone size: few

CDR3 DNA: TGTGCCAGCAGCCGTGAGTGGAATCAGCCCCAGCATTTT
CDR3 protein: CASSREWNQPQHF
J gene: TRBJ1-5
D gene: .
V gene: TRBV12-3/TRBV12-4
clone size: many

CDR3 DNA: TGTGCCACCAGCAGAGATCAGGCAGGGAACTATGGCTACACCTTC
CDR3 protein: CATSRDQAGNYGYTF
J gene: TRBJ1-2
D gene: .
V gene: TRBV15
clone size: many

CDR3 DNA: TGCAGCGCCCACAGGGGGAACACCGGGGAGCTGTTTTTT
CDR3 protein: CSAHRGNTGELFF
J gene: TRBJ2-2
D gene: TRBD1
V gene: TRBV29-1
clone size: many

CDR3 DNA: TGTGCCAGCAGCGTAGGGCGACAGGGGTATTCACCCCTCCACTTT
CDR3 protein: CASSVGRQGYSPLHF
J gene: TRBJ1-6
D gene: TRBD1
V gene: TRBV9
clone size: many

CDR3 DNA: TGCAGTGCTGACAGGGGGATTAACACCGGGGAGCTGTTTTTT
CDR3 protein: CSADRGINTGELFF
J gene: TRBJ2-2
D gene: TRBD1
V gene: TRBV20-1
clone size: many

CDR3 DNA: TGCAGTGCTAGAGACAAGACAGGCCCCTCCTACGAGCAGTACTTC
CDR3 protein: CSARDKTGPSYEQYF
J gene: TRBJ2-7
D gene: .
V gene: TRBV20-1
clone size: many

CDR3 DNA: TGCAGCGTTGAATTGGGAGGGGGGAGCAATCAGCCCCAGCATTTT
CDR3 protein: CSVELGGGSNQPQHF
J gene: TRBJ1-5
D gene: .
V gene: TRBV29-1
clone size: few

CDR3 DNA: TGTGCCAGCAACCGGGCGGCTGGAAACACCATATATTTT
CDR3 protein: CASNRAAGNTIYF
J gene: TRBJ1-3
D gene: .
V gene: TRBV6-5
clone size: .